This T cell receptor (beta chain) appears in the sequencing data of a study of T cell repertoires in cytomegalovirus infection. Study details: CMV infection together with matching HLA type was indicated by public TCR beta signatures.

Study outcomes and limitations: Summed public TCR beta family frequency identified CMV carriers bearing the relevant HLA. Clonotypes of TCR beta that were HLA-C-restricted and CMV-specific dominated the ex vivo response.

Using its own MiXCR run on the reads, TCRdb lists one record per CDR3 protein. The sample lists 230,000 or so distinct CDR3 sequences, approximately 15% seen once, with more than 45% in the top ten. The CDR3 sequence is 18 residues long. Germline values: CDR1 MNHEY, CDR2 SVGAGI. Trimming took 0 bases from V and 5 from J; bases not matched to a gene: 12. This clonotype was counted many times. Antigen unknown. The rearrangement links TRBV6-5 to TRBJ2-2; 7 bases are shared with TRBD1. The sequenced sample was CD8+ T cells from PBMCs. The TCR originated in a human donor in good health (CMV status not recorded). Some clones in this sample may be carry-over from other donors' samples. The CDR3 DNA follows: TGTGCCAGCAGTTACTCGGAGGTCGACAGGGAAGGTACCGGGGAGCTGTTTTTT. It translates to CASSYSEVDREGTGELFF.